The rows below give T cell receptor beta chains drawn from one sample of a study of T cells after yellow fever vaccination. TCRdb fed the 5' RACE reads into MiXCR, producing one record per CDR3 protein. Here the sample spans fewer than 500,000 distinct CDR3 sequences, roughly a sixth being singletons. The specimen comprised PBMCs, sampled before the yellow fever booster vaccination. These receptors were taken from a man aged 18 to 30 who received the YFV17D yellow fever vaccine. Each CDR3 is given with its conserved first and last residue. The D gene is left open where the match is weak. Expanded clones are given a class, and other clones once, few, many or no size at all.

clone size: few; D gene: NA; V gene: TRBV6-2/TRBV6-3; J gene: TRBJ2-3; CDR3 protein: CASTITDPGRQYF; CDR3 DNA: TGTGCCAGCACCATAACCGATCCGGGACGACAGTATTTT
clone size: NA; D gene: NA; V gene: TRBV9; J gene: TRBJ2-3; CDR3 protein: CASSVGRGASTDTQYF; CDR3 DNA: TGTGCCAGCAGCGTAGGACGCGGGGCTAGCACAGATACGCAGTATTTT
clone size: few; D gene: TRBD1; V gene: TRBV10-3; J gene: TRBJ1-1; CDR3 protein: CAITTTGGTEAFF; CDR3 DNA: TGTGCCATCACCACGACAGGGGGCACTGAAGCTTTCTTT
clone size: NA; D gene: NA; V gene: TRBV29-1; J gene: TRBJ2-6; CDR3 protein: CSVAGMPFSGANVLTF; CDR3 DNA: TGCAGCGTTGCTGGGATGCCTTTCTCTGGGGCCAACGTCCTGACTTTC
clone size: many; D gene: NA; V gene: TRBV20-1; J gene: TRBJ2-3; CDR3 protein: CSAEDGAGDTQYF; CDR3 DNA: TGCAGTGCAGAGGACGGGGCCGGAGATACGCAGTATTTT
clone size: few; D gene: NA; V gene: TRBV5-1; J gene: TRBJ2-1; CDR3 protein: CASMRWGRYNEQFF; CDR3 DNA: TGCGCCAGCATGCGTTGGGGGCGCTACAATGAGCAGTTCTTC
clone size: NA; D gene: TRBD2; V gene: TRBV4-3; J gene: TRBJ2-1; CDR3 protein: CASSPGTSPQNEQFF; CDR3 DNA: TGCGCCAGCAGTCCCGGGACTAGCCCTCAAAATGAGCAGTTCTTC
clone size: many; D gene: TRBD1; V gene: TRBV6-5; J gene: TRBJ1-1; CDR3 protein: CASSYAKGAYTEAFF; CDR3 DNA: TGTGCCAGCAGTTACGCCAAGGGGGCTTACACTGAAGCTTTCTTT
clone size: NA; D gene: NA; V gene: TRBV9; J gene: TRBJ1-2; CDR3 protein: CASSPSPNRHGYTF; CDR3 DNA: TGTGCCAGCAGCCCCTCACCGAACAGGCATGGCTACACCTTC
clone size: NA; D gene: TRBD1; V gene: TRBV27; J gene: TRBJ2-5; CDR3 protein: CASSKLGTGQKTQYF; CDR3 DNA: TGTGCCAGCAGTAAACTTGGGACAGGGCAGAAGACCCAGTACTTC